A single T cell receptor (beta chain) is shown here with its context. The data originate from a study of T cells after yellow fever vaccination. TCRdb redid the calling of the 5' RACE reads with MiXCR, one entry per CDR3 protein. The top ten hold roughly 17% of the sample, which has a few hundred thousand distinct CDR3 sequences, about 8.7% seen once. Germline V lookup: CDR1 SEHNR, CDR2 FQNEAQ (reference sequence). The CDR3 spans 14 residues. V was pared by 8 bases and J by 3 bases, with 14 bases between. This chain links TRBV7-9 with TRBJ1-3; a weak D match, TRBD1 (5 bases). This TCR derives from a man between 18 and 35 years old who received the YFV17D yellow fever vaccine. The sample in question was PBMCs, obtained on the day of the first yellow fever vaccination. CDR3 coding DNA: TGTGCCAGCTCCCTGGGGGAAATTGGAAACACCATATATTTT. Its translation: CASSLGEIGNTIYF.